This T cell receptor (beta chain) was found in a study of radiotherapy plus CTLA-4 blockade in lung cancer. V was clipped by 0 bases and J by 4 bases, with 10 bases between them. CDR1 and CDR2 from the germline V gene are SGHRS and YFSETQ. The CDR3 consists of 14 residues. Only in-frame clones appear in the TCRdb table, and some are missing; sequencing was by immunoSEQ multiplex PCR. The data show about 48,000 clones, 75% to 90% seen once. This sequence originates from a human donor with non-small cell lung cancer that progressed on radiotherapy plus ipilimumab. Some clones in this sample may be carry-over from other donors' samples. The rearrangement uses TRBV5-1 and TRBJ1-1, with D possibly TRBD1 on 6 matching bases. The material was peripheral blood, obtained from a patient treated with radiotherapy plus ipilimumab. The CDR3 sequence is CASSLEGDGTEAFF. In DNA form, the CDR3 reads TGCGCCAGCAGCTTGGAGGGGGACGGCACTGAAGCTTTCTTT.